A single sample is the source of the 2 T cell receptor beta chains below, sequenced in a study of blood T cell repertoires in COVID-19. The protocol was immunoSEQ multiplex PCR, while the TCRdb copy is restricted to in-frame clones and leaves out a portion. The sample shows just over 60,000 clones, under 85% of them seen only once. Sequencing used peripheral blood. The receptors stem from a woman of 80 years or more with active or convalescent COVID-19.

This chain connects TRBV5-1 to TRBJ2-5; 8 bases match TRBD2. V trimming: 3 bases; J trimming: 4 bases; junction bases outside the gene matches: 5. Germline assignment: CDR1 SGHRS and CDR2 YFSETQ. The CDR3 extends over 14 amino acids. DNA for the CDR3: TGCGCCAGCAGCTCCGGGACTAGTCTAGAGACCCAGTACTTC. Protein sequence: CASSSGTSLETQYF.

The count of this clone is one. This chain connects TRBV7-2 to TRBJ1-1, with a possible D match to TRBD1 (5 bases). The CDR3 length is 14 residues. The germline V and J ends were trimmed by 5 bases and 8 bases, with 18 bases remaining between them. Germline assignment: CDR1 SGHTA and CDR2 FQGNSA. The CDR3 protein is CASSPLTGGVEAFF. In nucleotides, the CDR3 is TGTGCCAGCAGCCCTTTAACGGGGGGTGTCGAAGCTTTCTTT.